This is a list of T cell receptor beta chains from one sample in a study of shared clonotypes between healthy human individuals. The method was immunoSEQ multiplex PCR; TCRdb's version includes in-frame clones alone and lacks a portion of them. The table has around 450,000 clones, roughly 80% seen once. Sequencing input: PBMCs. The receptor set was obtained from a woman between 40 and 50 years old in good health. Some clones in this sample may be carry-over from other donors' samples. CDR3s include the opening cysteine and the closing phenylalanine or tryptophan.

CASSARLAGLAWKYF	TRBV7-2	TRBJ2-4
CSVEITMNTEAFF	TRBV29-1	TRBJ1-1
CASSLIRGPGGYTF	TRBV7-9	TRBJ1-2
CASSLQTGSYEQYF	TRBV7-9	TRBJ2-7
CASSASWGGDTEAFF	TRBV9	TRBJ1-1
CASSSRVIEQYF	TRBV28	TRBJ2-7
CASSLPDRETQYF	TRBV5-4	TRBJ2-5
CASSPLGNEQFF	TRBV18	TRBJ2-1
CASSPPGQPNNQPQHF	TRBV6-6	TRBJ1-5
CASSRLRGGTDTQYF	TRBV7-9	TRBJ2-3
CASSLVYAGVDTQYF	TRBV7-2	TRBJ2-3
CATSRETDSNTGELFF	TRBV15	TRBJ2-2
CASSPWGSYEQYF	TRBV5-1	TRBJ2-7
CASSRPGGYGYTF	TRBV6-5	TRBJ1-2
CASSYGRGTGELFF	TRBV27	TRBJ2-2
CASSFRARGNEQFF	TRBV7-9	TRBJ2-1
CASSDQGLAGNNEQFF	TRBV6-4	TRBJ2-1
CASSLLQQTEAFF	TRBV5-4	TRBJ1-1
CASSLLGDGNQETQYF	TRBV28	TRBJ2-5
CASSRGRQETQYF	TRBV7-9	TRBJ2-5
CASSVGAAGTGELFF	TRBV9	TRBJ2-2
CASSQGSVGTQYF	TRBV18	TRBJ2-5
CASSHGGRVYEQYF	TRBV28	TRBJ2-7
CASRRDRDTYEQYF	TRBV6-1	TRBJ2-7
CASSFSVAYNEQFF	TRBV9	TRBJ2-1
CASSLVTADTDTQYF	TRBV7-2	TRBJ2-3
CASSPTAQGDNEQFF	TRBV18	TRBJ2-1
CATNRDLTDTQYF	TRBV19	TRBJ2-3
CASSLGVLAGVGWAGELFF	TRBV7-2	TRBJ2-2
CASSLVGRRSGANVLTF	TRBV5-8	TRBJ2-6
CASSPAPGGEAFF	TRBV5-5	TRBJ1-1
CAWLPVGSDYGYTF	TRBV30	TRBJ1-2
CASSLFLGGPTDTQYF	TRBV11-2	TRBJ2-3
CASSDGTQSPLAPRGANVLTF	TRBV9	TRBJ2-6
CASSSRGDRRSYEQYF	TRBV11-2	TRBJ2-7
CASTARGLAGVRNTGELFF	TRBV28	TRBJ2-2
CASSYSKIFTEAFF	TRBV6-5	TRBJ1-1
CATSRHDRGPTEAFF	TRBV15	TRBJ1-1
CATSWGMGNQPQHF	TRBV15	TRBJ1-5
CASSLAQASTHEQYF	TRBV5-1	TRBJ2-7
CASSESRTHNYGYTF	TRBV6-1	TRBJ1-2
CASSYYPDTEAFF	TRBV2	TRBJ1-1
CASSLDGTGGSYSNQPQHF	TRBV7-8	TRBJ1-5
CASSLLGQGDQPQHF	TRBV11-2	TRBJ1-5
CASSFLMAGETQYF	TRBV28	TRBJ2-5
CATKMWGRNTGELFF	TRBV27	TRBJ2-2
CASSQGGGYTF	TRBV2	TRBJ1-2
CASSQDPGLLYEQYF	TRBV4-2	TRBJ2-7
CASSLSPTGELFF	TRBV7-2	TRBJ2-2
CASSNQGQLYGYTF	TRBV7-9	TRBJ1-2
CASSLDRSNTEAFF	TRBV5-1	TRBJ1-1